This T cell receptor beta chain appears in the sequencing data of a study of T-cell memory formation after mild COVID-19. There are a few counts of this clonotype. TCRdb passed the 5' RACE reads through MiXCR, listing each CDR3 protein once. The table includes 250,000 or so distinct CDR3 sequences, around 17% detected once. With 3 bases removed from V and 5 bases from J, the gap between germline ends came to 10 bases. This CDR3 is built from 14 residues. Germline assignment: CDR1 MGHRA and CDR2 YSYEKL. Input material: PBMCs or a T cell subset sorted from them (not recorded which). The origin of this receptor is a young man who had mild COVID-19 (a few samples of this study predate the infection). Cell type and time point are not known. The genes are TRBV4-1 and TRBJ1-4; no clear D. The CDR3 loop reads CASSHPWGNEKLFF. For the CDR3, the DNA is TGCGCCAGCAGCCATCCCTGGGGAAATGAAAAACTGTTTTTT.